These 9 T cell receptor beta chains were sequenced from one sample in a study of response to subunit inactivated influenza vaccine. A single record per CDR3 protein comes from TCRdb applying MiXCR to the RT-PCR reads. The sample lists approximately 700,000 distinct CDR3 sequences, roughly 14% occurring once. The sample in question was PBMCs from blood, obtained 11 to 12 days after vaccination. These receptors all stem from a man aged 45-65 years who received an inactivated influenza vaccine.

This clonotype has a count of ten or more. This chain uses TRBV30 with TRBJ1-4, with D uncertain. CDR3 size: 13 residues. V was cut by 5 bases and J by 0 bases, with 7 bases left in between. Germline values: CDR1 GTSNPN, CDR2 SVGIG (reference sequence). CDR3 DNA sequence: TGTGCCTGGGATGGTGCAACTAATGAAAAACTGTTTTTT. Its protein is CAWDGATNEKLFF. The whole variable domain, filled in from reference TRBV30 and TRBJ1-4, reads SQTIHQWPATLVQPVGSPLSLECTVEGTSNPNLYWYRQAAGRGLQLLFYSVGIGQISSEVPQNLSASRPQDRQFILSSKKLLLSDSGFYLCAWDGATNEKLFFGSGTQLSVL.

The chain recombines TRBV12-3 or TRBV12-4 with TRBJ1-1; 7 bases fit TRBD1. This CDR3 comprises 14 residues. V dropped 6 bases and J dropped 4; count of bases not matched to a gene: 8. CDR3 loop: CASRTRQGGTEAFF. In DNA form, the CDR3 reads TGTGCCAGCAGAACCCGACAGGGCGGCACTGAAGCTTTCTTT.

The rearrangement links TRBV18 to TRBJ2-5; possible D gene TRBD2, 5 bases. The CDR3 totals 15 residues. Germline CDR1 reads KGHSH; CDR2 reads LQKENI. V shed 4 bases and J shed 5 bases, with 17 bases lying between them. CDR3 in amino acids: CASSRFEGTGETQYF. CDR3 DNA sequence: TGTGCCAGCTCACGGTTTGAGGGAACGGGCGAGACCCAGTACTTC.

The chain has TRBV20-1 and TRBJ2-7; 7 bases match TRBD1. The CDR3 loop spans 13 amino acids. Germline CDR1 is DFQATT and CDR2 is SNEGSKA (reference sequence). V trimming: 3 bases; J trimming: 2 bases; junction bases outside the gene matches: 4. CDR3 sequence (DNA): TGCAGTGCTAGCCGGGACAGACCCTACGAGCAGTACTTC. The encoded protein is CSASRDRPYEQYF.

Only a few counts were recorded for this clonotype. V and J are TRBV6-2 or TRBV6-3 and TRBJ2-7; 7 bases align to TRBD1. Germline loops: CDR1 MNHEY, CDR2 SVGEGT. The CDR3 loop spans 15 amino acids. V dropped 6 bases and J dropped 3; count of bases not matched to a gene: 11. Here the CDR3 reads CASSTDRAQDYEQYF. Here the CDR3 DNA reads TGTGCCAGCAGCACCGACAGGGCCCAAGACTACGAGCAGTACTTC.

Note on this clonotype: An end of the junction does not agree with germline; a read error may underlie this. The V call is TRBV20-1, the J call TRBJ2-7; a weak D match, TRBD2 (5 bases). Germline loops: CDR1 DFQATT, CDR2 SNEGSKA (reference sequence). The CDR3 consists of 14 residues. The CDR3 sequence: CGARDRGGVDEQYF. The CDR3 nucleotides read TGCGGTGCTAGAGACCGGGGTGGCGTCGACGAGCAGTACTTC.

This clonotype appeared a few times. V and J are TRBV6-2 or TRBV6-3 and TRBJ2-7, with D perhaps matching TRBD1 (6 bases). This CDR3 contains 12 residues. Looked up from germline, CDR1 is MNHEY and CDR2 is SVGEGT. V was cut by 8 bases and J by 3 bases, with 11 bases left in between. The DNA for the CDR3 is TGTGCCAGCTCTAGGGGGAACTACGAGCAGTACTTC. The encoded protein is CASSRGNYEQYF.

This clonotype showed up many times. J is TRBJ2-1 and V is TRBV4-2, with D maybe TRBD1 (6 bases). The CDR3 covers 13 residues. Germline V CDR1 and CDR2: LGHNA, YNFKEQ. V shed 3 bases and J shed 5 bases, with 8 bases lying between them. The CDR3 loop reads CASSQNRDNEQFF. CDR3 coding DNA: TGTGCCAGCAGCCAGAACAGGGACAATGAGCAGTTCTTC.

V usage is TRBV11-2 and J usage is TRBJ2-3, with a weak D call TRBD2 (6 bases). This CDR3 region has 16 residues. Germline loops: CDR1 SGHAT, CDR2 FQNNGV. Trimming took 3 bases from V and 4 from J, leaving 17 bases between them. The CDR3 DNA is TGTGCCAGCAGCTTTGGGCTAGCGAGAGTTTCAGATACGCAGTATTTT. As protein: CASSFGLARVSDTQYF.